The 25 T cell receptor beta chains in this list originate from one sample, sequenced in a study of blood T cell repertoires in COVID-19. Assay used: immunoSEQ multiplex PCR; TCRdb lists only in-frame clones, some missing. The sample has around 400,000 clones; roughly 86% are singletons. The sample consisted of PBMCs or T cells enriched from blood (not recorded which). The receptors here all came from a woman between 25 and 40 years old who had recovered from COVID-19.

V gene TRBV9 combines with J gene TRBJ1-1, with 8 bases lining up with TRBD1. Per the germline V gene, CDR1 is SGDLS and CDR2 is YYNGEE. The ends lost 0 bases at V and 1 base at J; junction bases unmatched: 2. CDR3 length equals 15 residues. This chain's CDR3 is CASSVDGQGNTEAFF. The CDR3 DNA follows: TGTGCCAGCAGCGTAGACGGACAGGGGAACACTGAAGCTTTCTTT.

This chain uses TRBV30 with TRBJ2-5; possibly TRBD1 for D (6 bases). The CDR3 consists of 11 residues. Trimming stripped 4 bases from V and 5 bases from J, with 8 bases between. The germline V gene has CDR1 GTSNPN and CDR2 SVGIG (reference sequence). The CDR3 nucleotides are TGTGCCTGGACAGGGGCTGAGACCCAGTACTTC. It encodes CAWTGAETQYF.

V gene TRBV4-2 combines with J gene TRBJ1-1, with TRBD1 identical over 8 bases. The CDR3 has 13 residues. Trimming at V came to 5 bases and at J to 10 bases, leaving 9 bases not matched to a gene. In germline, CDR1 is LGHNA, CDR2 YNFKEQ. Written as DNA, the CDR3 is TGTGCCAGCAGCTTTCCAGGGGGCGTCGGAGCTTTCTTT. Residues: CASSFPGGVGAFF.

The gene calls are TRBV18 and TRBJ1-2; 7 bases are a match to TRBD1. Germline loops: CDR1 KGHSH, CDR2 LQKENI. J was trimmed by 3 bases and V by 3 bases; bases with no gene match: 7. The CDR3 extends over 15 amino acids. CDR3 sequence (DNA): TGTGCCAGCTCACCGATCGGGACAGTCGACTATGGCTACACCTTC. Encoded protein: CASSPIGTVDYGYTF.

This chain connects TRBV28 to TRBJ2-3, with D perhaps matching TRBD2 (5 bases). The V end was cut by 5 bases, the J end by 0 bases, with 15 bases between. The CDR3 consists of 16 residues. CDR1 MDHEN and CDR2 SYDVKM come from the germline V gene. The CDR3 reads CASSVNSLESTDTQYF. As DNA, the CDR3 is TGTGCCAGCAGTGTCAACTCACTAGAGAGCACAGATACGCAGTATTTT.

The chain joins TRBV10-1 to TRBJ2-7, with D tentatively TRBD2 (5 bases). CDR1 and CDR2 from the germline V gene are WNHNN and SYGVQD (reference sequence). Trimming removed 6 bases at V and 2 bases at J, with 14 bases between. This CDR3 spans 14 amino acids. The CDR3 sequence is CASRDTDSPYEQYF. In nucleotides, the CDR3 is TGCGCCAGCAGAGATACGGACTCACCCTACGAGCAGTACTTC.

The chain couples TRBV5-1 to TRBJ2-3; D not certain. The CDR3 is 16 residues long. The ends were cut back, 2 bases at V and 0 bases at J, with 13 bases in the middle. CDR1 is SGHRS, CDR2 YFSETQ, per germline. CDR3 coding DNA: TGCGCCAGCAGCTTAGAACGCGGTACTAGCACAGATACGCAGTATTTT. The encoded protein is CASSLERGTSTDTQYF.

The chain joins TRBV24-1 to TRBJ2-3; tentative D call: TRBD1 (6 bases). CDR3 length equals 15 residues. Trimming took 2 bases from V and 2 from J, leaving 10 bases between them. CDR1 and CDR2 from the germline V gene are KGHDR and SFDVKD. The DNA for the CDR3 is TGTGCCACCAGTGATTCCTCAGGGGTCACAGATACGCAGTATTTT. This translates into CATSDSSGVTDTQYF.

On this clone: One junction end disagrees with the germline gene, perhaps due to a read error. The V call is TRBV25-1, the J call TRBJ1-1; D remains unclear. Germline-derived CDR1 and CDR2 are MGHDK and SYGVNS. The CDR3 is 13 amino acids. This CDR3 is CASKVAGNAEAFF. The CDR3 DNA follows: TGTGCCAGCAAGGTGGCCGGGAACGCTGAAGCTTTCTTT.

This chain connects TRBV11-2 to TRBJ1-2; D not certain. V was clipped by 0 bases and J by 3 bases, with 5 bases between them. CDR3 length: 13 amino acids. Germline-derived CDR1 and CDR2 are SGHAT and FQNNGV. CDR3 coding DNA: TGTGCCAGCAGCTTAGACCGGGACTATGGCTACACCTTC. As protein: CASSLDRDYGYTF.

Remarks on this clone: Other DNA sequences within the sample encode an identical CDR3. The chain employs TRBV4-3 and TRBJ1-5; the D gene is possibly TRBD1 (5 bases). The CDR3 covers 15 residues. The V gene lost 0 bases and the J gene lost 5 bases, with 11 bases spanning the gap. Germline lookup yields CDR1 LGHNA and CDR2 YSLEER. CDR3 DNA sequence: TGCGCCAGCAGCCAAGAAGGACTAGGGGATCAGCCCCAGCATTTT. It is translated as CASSQEGLGDQPQHF.

The chain employs TRBV30 and TRBJ1-2; 7 positions match TRBD1. Germline lookup yields CDR1 GTSNPN and CDR2 SVGIG (reference sequence). J lost 4 bases, V lost 1 base, and 9 bases had no gene match. The CDR3 loop spans 15 amino acids. In DNA form, the CDR3 reads TGTGCCTGGAGTGAAATTATGGGGACAGTCTATGGCTACACCTTC. Residues: CAWSEIMGTVYGYTF.

This clone came up once. The V and J genes are TRBV9 and TRBJ2-7, with D unresolved. CDR3 size: 14 residues. Germline CDR1 reads SGDLS; CDR2 reads YYNGEE. V dropped 4 bases and J dropped 5 bases, with 16 bases sitting between them. Here the CDR3 reads CASSPRGLVDEQYF. The CDR3 nucleotides are TGTGCCAGCAGCCCTAGAGGCCTAGTGGACGAGCAGTACTTC. Full variable domain (missing parts from reference TRBV9 and TRBJ2-7): DSGVTQTPKHLITATGQRVTLRCSPRSGDLSVYWYQQSLDQGLQFLIQYYNGEERAKGNILERFSAQQFPDLHSELNLSSLELGDSALYFCASSPRGLVDEQYFGPGTRLTVT.

This rearrangement joins TRBV28 to TRBJ2-7; D is uncertain. The CDR3 runs to 16 residues. Germline V CDR1 and CDR2: MDHEN, SYDVKM. The V end was cut by 4 bases, the J end by 6 bases, with 22 bases between. CDR3 DNA: TGTGCCAGCAGTTCTTCCCGGGTCGTCTTCATGGGCGAGCAGTACTTC. Its protein is CASSSSRVVFMGEQYF. Together with reference TRBV28 and TRBJ2-7, the CDR3 gives the full variable domain: DVKVTQSSRYLVKRTGEKVFLECVQDMDHENMFWYRQDPGLGLRLIYFSYDVKMKEKGDIPEGYSVSREKKERFSLILESASTNQTSMYLCASSSSRVVFMGEQYFGPGTRLTVT.

The V gene is TRBV5-5, the J gene TRBJ2-1; the match to TRBD1 covers 8 bases. Trimming at V came to 3 bases and at J to 9 bases, leaving 5 bases not matched to a gene. Germline CDR1 is SGHKS and CDR2 is YYEKEE (reference sequence). CDR3 length: 13 amino acids. The CDR3 loop reads CASSSGQGGEQFF. Written as DNA, the CDR3 is TGTGCCAGCAGCTCAGGACAGGGCGGTGAGCAGTTCTTC. Combining the CDR3 with reference TRBV5-5 and TRBJ2-1 gives the whole variable domain DAGVTQSPTHLIKTRGQQVTLRCSPISGHKSVSWYQQVLGQGPQFIFQYYEKEERGRGNFPDRFSARQFPNYSSELNVNALLLGDSALYLCASSSGQGGEQFFGPGTRLTVL.

The sample holds a few counts of this clone. V and J are TRBV5-6 and TRBJ1-3; D gene uncertain. CDR1 is SGHDT, CDR2 YYEEEE, per germline. Deletions cut 5 bases from V and 3 bases from J, with 15 bases between. The CDR3 consists of 15 residues. The CDR3 protein is CASRVARENGNTIYF. Here the CDR3 DNA reads TGTGCCAGCAGGGTGGCCCGGGAGAATGGAAACACCATATATTTT.

A remark on this clone: The same CDR3 is also encoded by other DNA sequences in this sample. The chain couples TRBV12-3 or TRBV12-4 to TRBJ2-7; the D is unclear. This CDR3 comprises 13 residues. V lost 5 bases, J lost 0 bases, and 8 bases lay in between. The DNA for the CDR3 is TGTGCCAGCAGTCTTTCAGTCTCCTACGAGCAGTACTTC. Protein: CASSLSVSYEQYF.

This clone appeared once. V gene TRBV6-5 combines with J gene TRBJ1-2; D remains ambiguous. The CDR3 has 13 amino acids. V was shortened by 2 bases and J by 4 bases, with 8 bases between the two germline ends. CDR1 and CDR2 (germline): MNHEY, SVGAGI. CDR3 residues: CASSYTQAYGYTF. CDR3 DNA: TGTGCCAGCAGTTACACCCAAGCCTATGGCTACACCTTC.

The genes are TRBV5-4 and TRBJ2-5; 9 bases line up with TRBD1. This CDR3 contains 18 residues. V was clipped by 4 bases and J by 5 bases; unmatched bases: 18. Germline V gene data show CDR1 as SGHNT and CDR2 as YYREEE (reference sequence). Written as DNA, the CDR3 is TGTGCCAGCAGCACAAACATAGGGTTTACAGGGGGCGACGAGACCCAGTACTTC. Translating gives CASSTNIGFTGGDETQYF.

This clone was detected once. The CDR3 region is CASSLRGNRGFSETQYF. As DNA, the CDR3 is TGTGCCAGCAGCCTAAGAGGAAACAGGGGATTTAGTGAGACCCAGTACTTC. The chain employs TRBV11-3 and TRBJ2-5; 7 bases fit TRBD1. Trimming took 5 bases from V and 5 from J; bases not matched to a gene: 17. This CDR3 region has 17 residues. Germline V lookup: CDR1 SGHNT, CDR2 YENEEA. Full variable domain (outside the CDR3, taken from reference TRBV11-3 and TRBJ2-5): EAGVVQSPRYKIIEKKQPVAFWCNPISGHNTLYWYLQNLGQGPELLIRYENEEAVDDSQLPKDRFSAERLKGVDSTLKIQPAELGDSAVYLCASSLRGNRGFSETQYFGPGTRLLVL.

This chain uses TRBV27 with TRBJ1-1, with 7 positions matching TRBD1. V lost 6 bases, J lost 6 bases, and 16 bases stayed unmatched. CDR1 is MNHEY, CDR2 SMNVEV, per germline (reference sequence). There are 16 residues in the CDR3. CDR3 protein: CASSPGQNAFYAEAFF. The CDR3, as DNA: TGTGCCAGCAGCCCGGGACAGAATGCTTTCTACGCTGAAGCTTTCTTT.

V usage is TRBV12-5 and J usage is TRBJ2-6; D ambiguous. The CDR3 runs 13 residues. The V and J ends lost 6 bases and 0 bases respectively, with 3 bases between them. Germline V gives CDR1 LGHNT, CDR2 FRNRAP. CDR3 DNA sequence: TGTGCTAGTGGGGCCTCTGGGGCCAACGTCCTGACTTTC. It specifies CASGASGANVLTF. The full variable domain, its missing parts supplied by reference TRBV12-5 and TRBJ2-6, is DARVTQTPRHKVTEMGQEVTMRCQPILGHNTVFWYRQTMMQGLELLAYFRNRAPLDDSGMPKDRFSAEMPDATLATLKIQPSEPRDSAVYFCASGASGANVLTFGAGSRLTVL.

The chain combines TRBV28 with TRBJ2-5; 7 bases line up with TRBD2. Trimming at V came to 6 bases and at J to 8 bases, leaving 15 bases not matched to a gene. The CDR3 extends over 15 amino acids. Germline CDR1 MDHEN, CDR2 SYDVKM. The CDR3 region has the DNA TGTGCCAGCAGGGTGACCAACGGCGGGGGTGATACCCAGTACTTC. This codes for CASRVTNGGGDTQYF.

This clone was recorded a few times. Within the sample, other DNA sequences also encode this same CDR3. V and J are TRBV9 and TRBJ2-7; 7 bases agree with TRBD1. With V trimmed by 3 bases and J by 3 bases, 3 bases remained unmatched. The V gene's germline CDR1 is SGDLS and CDR2 YYNGEE. The CDR3 loop spans 13 amino acids. The CDR3 bases are TGTGCCAGCAGCGCACGACAGGGCTACGAGCAGTACTTC. It is translated as CASSARQGYEQYF.

This clone was detected many times. The chain uses TRBV10-1 and TRBJ2-1, with TRBD2 matching over 7 bases. Germline assignment: CDR1 WNHNN and CDR2 SYGVQD (reference sequence). V dropped 7 bases and J dropped 2; count of bases not matched to a gene: 5. The CDR3 runs 14 residues. CDR3 bases: TGCGCCAGCATCCAGCGGGGCGCCTACAATGAGCAGTTCTTC. It translates to CASIQRGAYNEQFF.